Each of the 11 T cell receptor beta chains below was sequenced from the same sample in a study of breast tumors, draining lymph nodes, adjacent tissues. Samples came from axillary lymph nodes draining the breast cancer. Each CDR3 protein gets one entry after TCRdb re-called the multiplex PCR reads with MiXCR. The sample has around 190,000 distinct CDR3 sequences; 33% are singletons. The sample was axillary lymph node tissue. Receptors were obtained from a female donor with breast cancer. Some clones in this sample may be carry-over from other donors' samples.

Worth noting for this clonotype: This clone may be a read error of a much larger clone one base away. The V and J genes are TRBV5-4 and TRBJ2-2; TRBD2 matches at 13 bases. Germline loops: CDR1 SGHNT, CDR2 YYREEE (reference sequence). The CDR3 extends over 17 amino acids. CDR3 DNA: TGTGCCGGCAGCTTGGGGGGACTAGCGGGATCGATCCGGGAGCTGTTTTTT. Amino acid sequence: CAGSLGGLAGSIRELFF.

This clonotype has a count of ten or more. The chain is built from TRBV20-1 and TRBJ2-1; D uncertain. Germline lookup yields CDR1 DFQATT and CDR2 SNEGSKA (reference sequence). This CDR3 contains 13 residues. Trimming stripped 1 base from V and 5 bases from J, with 9 bases between. The CDR3 DNA follows: TGCAGTGCTAGAGCTTCCTCGAACAATGAGCAGTTCTTC. It specifies CSARASSNNEQFF.

CDR3 DNA: TGTGCCAGCTCACCAACCCCGTCGGTCCAGCCCCAGCATTTT. Its translation is CASSPTPSVQPQHF. The chain combines TRBV18 with TRBJ1-5, with unresolved D. Trimming removed 2 bases from V and 7 bases from J, with 12 bases in between. The CDR3 consists of 14 residues. In germline, CDR1 is KGHSH, CDR2 LQKENI.

A word on this clonotype: A junction end diverges from the germline sequence, so it may reflect a read error. The V and J genes are TRBV6-5 and TRBJ2-5; TRBD2 is a possible D gene (5 bases). This CDR3 comprises 13 residues. Germline V gives CDR1 MNHEY, CDR2 SVGAGI. This CDR3 reads CVSSHDPGGTQYF. The CDR3 bases are TGTGTCAGCAGTCACGATCCCGGAGGGACCCAGTACTTC.

The chain combines TRBV7-9 with TRBJ2-1, with 10 bases lining up with TRBD2. Germline assignment: CDR1 SEHNR and CDR2 FQNEAQ (reference sequence). The CDR3 runs to 14 residues. The V segment lost 1 base and the J segment 11 bases; nucleotides outside the gene matches: 5. The CDR3 spells CASSLGLAGDKQFF. CDR3 DNA sequence: TGTGCCAGCAGCTTAGGGCTAGCGGGGGATAAGCAGTTCTTC.

This clonotype was detected ten times or more. The gene calls are TRBV5-1 and TRBJ2-1, with D uncertain. This CDR3 has 16 residues. V was shortened by 0 bases and J by 5 bases, with 15 bases between the two germline ends. Germline assignment: CDR1 SGHRS and CDR2 YFSETQ. CDR3 loop: CASSLVLGSMNNEQFF. In DNA, the CDR3 is TGCGCCAGCAGCTTGGTTTTGGGGTCGATGAACAATGAGCAGTTCTTC.

The chain links TRBV6-5 to TRBJ2-4; 7 bases are shared with TRBD2. The J segment lost 3 bases and the V segment lost 5 bases, leaving 7 bases of the junction unmatched. This CDR3 is built from 15 residues. Germline CDR1 MNHEY, CDR2 SVGAGI. The CDR3 loop is CASSPGLVGKNIQYF. The DNA of the CDR3 is TGTGCCAGCAGTCCCGGACTAGTCGGCAAAAACATTCAGTACTTC.

This sequence joins TRBV13 and TRBJ1-1; D gene ambiguous. This CDR3 is 14 amino acids long. Germline V lookup: CDR1 PRHDT, CDR2 FYEKMQ (reference sequence). V lost 2 bases and J 0 bases, leaving 7 bases between the germline ends. The CDR3 DNA is TGTGCCAGCAGCTTACGCCAAATGAACACTGAAGCTTTCTTT. Its protein product is CASSLRQMNTEAFF.

The chain joins TRBV5-6 to TRBJ1-2; D is possibly TRBD1 (5 bases). The CDR3 is 14 amino acids. Per the germline V gene, CDR1 is SGHDT and CDR2 is YYEEEE. CDR3 amino acids: CASNLRGVNYGYTF. In nucleotides, the CDR3 is TGTGCTAGTAACCTAAGGGGAGTAAACTATGGCTACACCTTC.

This clonotype was seen many times. The chain couples TRBV7-2 to TRBJ1-4, with D maybe TRBD1 (6 bases). In germline, CDR1 is SGHTA, CDR2 FQGNSA. The CDR3 length is 15 residues. V was pared by 5 bases and J by 8 bases, with 18 bases between. CDR3 nucleotides: TGTGCCAGCAGCCCGCAAGCTGACAGGAACGAAAAACTGTTTTTT. Translating it yields CASSPQADRNEKLFF.

This clonotype occurred many times. The chain links TRBV12-3 or TRBV12-4 to TRBJ1-5; weak D call: TRBD1 (5 bases). This CDR3 has 15 amino acids. Trimming took off 5 bases at V and 2 bases at J, with 13 bases between the two ends. For the CDR3, the DNA is TGTGCCAGCAGTCTCTGGGGGGGTGGCAATCAGCCCCAGCATTTT. Amino acids: CASSLWGGGNQPQHF.